A selection of T cell receptor beta chains follows, all from one sample in a study of Ad26.COV2.S vaccination and SARS-CoV-2 variants. This table comes from immunoSEQ multiplex PCR, and its TCRdb copy is limited to in-frame clones, with some not included. The repertoire holds 400,000 to 450,000 clones, with about 90% as singletons. The input for sequencing was peripheral blood, taken in a trial of Ad26.COV2.S vaccine versus placebo. The receptors here all came from a person aged 18-65 years who received the Ad26.COV2.S COVID-19 vaccine or a placebo. The CDR3 runs from the conserved cysteine through the conserved F or W. D genes are given only for firm matches. For some rows the clone size is stated as once, few or many, or as a class when expanded; others skip it.

V gene: TRBV28; clone size: .; D gene: .; J gene: TRBJ1-1; CDR3 protein: CASIRGNTEAFF; CDR3 DNA: TGTGCCAGCATCAGGGGGAACACTGAAGCTTTCTTT
V gene: TRBV23-1; clone size: .; D gene: TRBD2; J gene: TRBJ2-7; CDR3 protein: CASSQSGEGPRSYEQYF; CDR3 DNA: TGCGCCAGCAGTCAATCGGGGGAGGGCCCTCGCTCCTACGAGCAGTACTTC
V gene: TRBV6-5; clone size: .; D gene: .; J gene: TRBJ2-1; CDR3 protein: CASSYSETPGDNEQFF; CDR3 DNA: TGTGCCAGCAGTTACTCGGAGACCCCGGGAGACAATGAGCAGTTCTTC
V gene: TRBV7-2; clone size: .; D gene: .; J gene: TRBJ2-3; CDR3 protein: CASSLAQVRGGTDTQYF; CDR3 DNA: TGTGCCAGCAGCTTAGCGCAGGTCAGGGGAGGGACAGATACGCAGTATTTT
V gene: TRBV6-6; clone size: .; D gene: .; J gene: TRBJ1-4; CDR3 protein: CASSYEGFREKLFF; CDR3 DNA: TGTGCCAGCAGTTACGAGGGGTTCAGGGAAAAACTGTTTTTT
V gene: TRBV24-1; clone size: few; D gene: .; J gene: TRBJ2-5; CDR3 protein: CATSDTGTATKQETQYF; CDR3 DNA: TGTGCCACCAGTGATACTGGGACGGCAACCAAACAAGAGACCCAGTACTTC
V gene: TRBV27; clone size: .; D gene: TRBD2; J gene: TRBJ2-1; CDR3 protein: CASSPLPGRASYNEQFF; CDR3 DNA: TGTGCCAGCAGTCCTCTTCCCGGGAGGGCCTCCTACAATGAGCAGTTCTTC
V gene: TRBV19; clone size: .; D gene: TRBD2; J gene: TRBJ2-1; CDR3 protein: CASSTSGNNNEQFF; CDR3 DNA: TGTGCCAGTAGTACCAGCGGGAATAACAATGAGCAGTTCTTC
V gene: TRBV3-1/TRBV3-2; clone size: .; D gene: .; J gene: TRBJ2-3; CDR3 protein: CASSHVTDTQYF; CDR3 DNA: TGTGCCAGCAGCCATGTCACAGATACGCAGTATTTT
V gene: TRBV4-3; clone size: .; D gene: .; J gene: TRBJ2-6; CDR3 protein: CASSQDLGLGANVLTF; CDR3 DNA: TGCGCCAGCAGCCAAGATTTAGGGCTCGGGGCCAACGTCCTGACTTTC
V gene: TRBV9; clone size: .; D gene: .; J gene: TRBJ2-5; CDR3 protein: CASSSSGRVETQYF; CDR3 DNA: TGTGCCAGCAGCTCGAGTGGTAGGGTTGAGACCCAGTACTTC
V gene: TRBV5-1; clone size: once; D gene: TRBD2; J gene: TRBJ2-3; CDR3 protein: CASSLEAGVIDTQYF; CDR3 DNA: TGCGCCAGCAGCTTGGAAGCGGGAGTTATCGATACGCAGTATTTT
V gene: TRBV4-3; clone size: .; D gene: .; J gene: TRBJ2-7; CDR3 protein: CASSQAQGGLYEQYF; CDR3 DNA: TGCGCCAGCAGCCAAGCGCAGGGGGGACTCTACGAGCAGTACTTC
V gene: TRBV28; clone size: .; D gene: TRBD1; J gene: TRBJ1-2; CDR3 protein: CASSFYIGTGEDYGYTF; CDR3 DNA: TGTGCCAGCAGTTTTTATATCGGGACAGGGGAGGACTATGGCTACACCTTC
V gene: TRBV19; clone size: .; D gene: TRBD2; J gene: TRBJ2-1; CDR3 protein: CASSMASGGYNEQFF; CDR3 DNA: TGTGCCAGTAGTATGGCTAGCGGCGGCTACAATGAGCAGTTCTTC
V gene: TRBV7-3; clone size: .; D gene: .; J gene: TRBJ2-3; CDR3 protein: CASSDGPTDTQYF; CDR3 DNA: TGTGCCAGCAGCGATGGACCCACAGATACGCAGTATTTT
V gene: TRBV4-2; clone size: .; D gene: .; J gene: TRBJ2-5; CDR3 protein: CASSQEGARSERRETQYF; CDR3 DNA: TGTGCCAGCAGCCAAGAAGGGGCCAGGAGCGAAAGACGGGAGACCCAGTACTTC
V gene: TRBV2; clone size: .; D gene: TRBD2; J gene: TRBJ2-7; CDR3 protein: CASSGGTSSIHEQYF; CDR3 DNA: TGTGCCAGCAGTGGTGGGACTAGCAGTATCCACGAGCAGTACTTC
V gene: TRBV28; clone size: .; D gene: TRBD2; J gene: TRBJ2-2; CDR3 protein: CASSPWTSGRPTAIRDTGELFF; CDR3 DNA: TGTGCCAGCAGTCCTTGGACTAGCGGGAGACCTACGGCGATTCGGGACACCGGGGAGCTGTTTTTT
V gene: TRBV6-5; clone size: .; D gene: TRBD2; J gene: TRBJ2-7; CDR3 protein: CASRWGLAAYEQYF; CDR3 DNA: TGTGCCAGCAGGTGGGGACTAGCGGCCTACGAGCAGTACTTC
V gene: TRBV2; clone size: .; D gene: TRBD2; J gene: TRBJ2-3; CDR3 protein: CASSEWTSGIETDTQYF; CDR3 DNA: TGTGCCAGCAGTGAATGGACTAGCGGGATAGAGACAGATACGCAGTATTTT
V gene: TRBV30; clone size: .; D gene: .; J gene: TRBJ2-2; CDR3 protein: CACRLESVGELFF; CDR3 DNA: TGTGCCTGCAGACTAGAGTCTGTCGGGGAGCTGTTTTTT
V gene: TRBV7-3; clone size: .; D gene: .; J gene: TRBJ1-1; CDR3 protein: CASSLGDQRGEAFF; CDR3 DNA: TGTGCCAGCAGCTTAGGGGACCAGCGAGGAGAAGCTTTCTTT
V gene: TRBV11-3; clone size: once; D gene: TRBD2; J gene: TRBJ2-1; CDR3 protein: CASSLDGVAGVNEQFF; CDR3 DNA: TGTGCCAGCAGCTTAGATGGGGTAGCGGGAGTTAATGAGCAGTTCTTC
V gene: TRBV9; clone size: .; D gene: .; J gene: TRBJ2-5; CDR3 protein: CASSPGSGQETQYF; CDR3 DNA: TGTGCCAGCAGCCCAGGGAGCGGCCAAGAGACCCAGTACTTC
V gene: TRBV19; clone size: .; D gene: TRBD1; J gene: TRBJ2-7; CDR3 protein: CASSMRQGADQQYF; CDR3 DNA: TGTGCCAGTAGTATGCGACAGGGGGCAGACCAGCAGTACTTC
V gene: TRBV6-6; clone size: .; D gene: .; J gene: TRBJ1-4; CDR3 protein: CASSYDQGSNEKLFF; CDR3 DNA: TGTGCCAGCAGTTACGATCAGGGGAGTAATGAAAAACTGTTTTTT
V gene: TRBV10-3; clone size: .; D gene: .; J gene: TRBJ2-7; CDR3 protein: CAISSLLSYEQYF; CDR3 DNA: TGTGCCATCAGTAGCCTTCTCTCCTACGAGCAGTACTTC
V gene: TRBV25-1; clone size: .; D gene: .; J gene: TRBJ1-1; CDR3 protein: CASSDRKTEAFF; CDR3 DNA: TGTGCCAGCAGTGACCGAAAAACTGAAGCTTTCTTT
V gene: TRBV7-2; clone size: once; D gene: .; J gene: TRBJ1-2; CDR3 protein: CASSLGGANYGYTF; CDR3 DNA: TGTGCCAGCAGCTTAGGGGGGGCTAACTATGGCTACACCTTC
V gene: TRBV7-2; clone size: .; D gene: TRBD1; J gene: TRBJ1-2; CDR3 protein: CAAAGQGGTGYTF; CDR3 DNA: TGTGCCGCGGCAGGGCAGGGGGGAACTGGCTACACCTTC
V gene: TRBV7-2; clone size: .; D gene: .; J gene: TRBJ2-7; CDR3 protein: CASSLAVEQYF; CDR3 DNA: TGTGCCAGCAGCTTAGCGGTGGAGCAGTACTTC
V gene: TRBV18; clone size: .; D gene: TRBD1; J gene: TRBJ2-7; CDR3 protein: CASSPLGTGHEQYF; CDR3 DNA: TGTGCCAGCTCACCACTGGGGACAGGGCACGAGCAGTACTTC
V gene: TRBV12-5; clone size: .; D gene: TRBD1; J gene: TRBJ2-7; CDR3 protein: CASASSPGQGDYEQYF; CDR3 DNA: TGTGCTAGTGCCTCAAGCCCGGGACAGGGGGACTACGAGCAGTACTTC
V gene: TRBV10-3; clone size: .; D gene: TRBD2; J gene: TRBJ2-2; CDR3 protein: CAIRVGRDTGELFF; CDR3 DNA: TGTGCCATCAGAGTTGGGAGGGACACCGGGGAGCTGTTTTTT
V gene: TRBV18; clone size: .; D gene: .; J gene: TRBJ1-6; CDR3 protein: CASSPPGQGNNSPLHF; CDR3 DNA: TGTGCCAGCTCACCACCGGGGCAGGGAAATAATTCACCCCTCCACTTT
V gene: TRBV2; clone size: .; D gene: TRBD2; J gene: TRBJ2-5; CDR3 protein: CASIGLAGQETQYF; CDR3 DNA: TGTGCCAGCATTGGACTAGCGGGTCAAGAGACCCAGTACTTC
V gene: TRBV10-3; clone size: once; D gene: .; J gene: TRBJ2-7; CDR3 protein: CAISDNREQYF; CDR3 DNA: TGTGCCATCAGTGATAACCGAGAGCAGTACTTC
V gene: TRBV25-1; clone size: .; D gene: TRBD2; J gene: TRBJ2-3; CDR3 protein: CASSEWLAGGSTDTQYF; CDR3 DNA: TGTGCCAGCAGTGAATGGCTAGCGGGAGGGAGCACAGATACGCAGTATTTT
V gene: TRBV28; clone size: .; D gene: .; J gene: TRBJ2-7; CDR3 protein: CASSSGAVEQYF; CDR3 DNA: TGTGCCAGCAGTTCTGGGGCAGTCGAGCAGTACTTC
V gene: TRBV29-1; clone size: .; D gene: TRBD2; J gene: TRBJ2-7; CDR3 protein: CSVVSGSSYEQYF; CDR3 DNA: TGCAGCGTTGTTAGCGGGAGCTCCTACGAGCAGTACTTC
V gene: TRBV4-1; clone size: .; D gene: .; J gene: TRBJ1-1; CDR3 protein: CASSQERDPNTEAFF; CDR3 DNA: TGCGCCAGCAGCCAAGAGAGAGATCCGAACACTGAAGCTTTCTTT
V gene: TRBV22-1; clone size: once; D gene: .; J gene: TRBJ2-1; CDR3 protein: CPGSAREQFF; CDR3 DNA: TGTCCTGGGAGCGCACGTGAGCAGTTCTTC
V gene: TRBV27; clone size: .; D gene: TRBD2; J gene: TRBJ2-3; CDR3 protein: CASSLSTSGTTDTQYF; CDR3 DNA: TGTGCCAGCAGTTTATCAACTAGCGGGACGACAGATACGCAGTATTTT
V gene: TRBV28; clone size: .; D gene: TRBD1; J gene: TRBJ2-4; CDR3 protein: CASSYPGQGNRLAKNIQYF; CDR3 DNA: TGTGCCAGCAGTTACCCTGGACAGGGCAATCGTCTAGCCAAAAACATTCAGTACTTC
V gene: TRBV18; clone size: .; D gene: .; J gene: TRBJ2-3; CDR3 protein: CASSRPRTAISTDTQYF; CDR3 DNA: TGTGCCAGCTCAAGACCCCGGACAGCTATTAGCACAGATACGCAGTATTTT
V gene: TRBV9; clone size: .; D gene: .; J gene: TRBJ2-7; CDR3 protein: CASSVGTDSYEQYF; CDR3 DNA: TGTGCCAGCAGCGTAGGGACAGATTCTTACGAGCAGTACTTC
V gene: TRBV7-2; clone size: .; D gene: TRBD2; J gene: TRBJ2-1; CDR3 protein: CASSQRAGLAGGGYNEQFF; CDR3 DNA: TGTGCCAGCAGCCAAAGAGCGGGACTAGCGGGAGGGGGGTACAATGAGCAGTTCTTC
V gene: TRBV14; clone size: .; D gene: .; J gene: TRBJ2-5; CDR3 protein: CASSQERMSYQETQYF; CDR3 DNA: TGTGCCAGCAGCCAAGAAAGAATGAGCTACCAAGAGACCCAGTACTTC
V gene: TRBV13; clone size: .; D gene: TRBD2; J gene: TRBJ2-2; CDR3 protein: CASSLGRGTSLTGELFF; CDR3 DNA: TGTGCCAGCAGCTTAGGGCGTGGGACTAGTCTGACCGGGGAGCTGTTTTTT